This TCR beta chain was profiled in a study of post-analysis software for immune sequencing data. Overall study context: Relapsing-remitting, secondary progressive and progressive-relapsing multiple sclerosis were all included among the disease courses.

Included in the TCR beta cDNA libraries were unique molecular identifiers. Out of 1 to 10 million T cells, 450,000 to 600,000 cDNA molecules were generated. TCRdb called the PCR reads again in MiXCR, with one record for every CDR3 protein. The table includes about 770,000 distinct CDR3 sequences, 40% to 55% detected once. Study results and limitations: Four to six TRBV segments were more frequent in patients than controls; TRBV5-6, TRBV5-1 and TRBV20-1 belonged to this group. Controls' normalized Chao1 diversity significantly exceeded that of multiple sclerosis patients.

From germline, CDR1 is SGHAT and CDR2 FQDESV (reference sequence). Germline trimming cut 5 bases from V and 4 bases from J; bases unmatched to any gene: 6. The CDR3 is 15 residues long. In its sample, this clonotype was seen a few times. Its antigen remains unknown. This chain connects TRBV11-1 to TRBJ2-4, with 9 bases fitting TRBD1. Sequenced material: blood. The TCR was taken from a girl aged 5 to 17 with multiple sclerosis. In DNA, the CDR3 is TGTGCCAGCAGCCCGGGACAGGGTGGGAAAAACATTCAGTACTTC. Its translation: CASSPGQGGKNIQYF.